The rows below give T cell receptor beta chains drawn from one sample of a study of technical replicates of blood from a handful of donors. The assay was immunoSEQ multiplex PCR, and TCRdb's table has in-frame clones only and misses some. The profile shows roughly 14,000 clones, approximately 80% of them singletons. The specimen sequenced was PBMCs. The receptors derive from a human donor in good health. Each CDR3 is given without its conserved first and last residue.

v_gene,j_gene,CDR3aa
TRBV10-3,TRBJ2-2,AISGSGVGTVTGELF
TRBV5-1,TRBJ2-1,ASSPHLGTGSRTYNEQF
TRBV7-9,TRBJ2-7,ASSLGKREAPLYEQY
TRBV15,TRBJ2-3,ATSWSAGGSDTQY
TRBV2,TRBJ2-4,ASSEGGRAGPKNIQY
TRBV9,TRBJ1-3,ASSVGGDYSGNTIY
TRBV25-1,TRBJ2-4,ASSEGPVPEDIQY
TRBV19,TRBJ1-2,ASTPYPHGGSYGYT
TRBV18,TRBJ1-1,ASQRPSQGSTEAF
TRBV2,TRBJ2-2,ASRGGNTGELF
TRBV15,TRBJ2-3,ATSTGTSGRPTDTQY
TRBV4-2,TRBJ2-5,ASSQDRLEETQY
TRBV27,TRBJ2-7,ASSYQGNEQY
TRBV30,TRBJ2-2,ASPGSGDTNTGELF
TRBV28,TRBJ1-5,ASSNPQGYRVQPQH
TRBV6-6,TRBJ1-1,ASSSTLLGNTEAF
TRBV7-8,TRBJ2-7,ASSLKGLAGVRPYEQY
TRBV19,TRBJ2-7,ASRARGTRGGEQY
TRBV9,TRBJ2-3,ASSVGGETDTQY
TRBV28,TRBJ2-1,ASRREWDNEQF
TRBV6-1,TRBJ2-7,ASISQGETYEQY
TRBV5-5,TRBJ2-7,ASSLGGLAGVEQY
TRBV5-1,TRBJ1-2,ASSVGTARGYT
TRBV2,TRBJ2-1,ASTGLAGGRSYNEQF
TRBV9,TRBJ2-3,ASSPRGSGRSDTQY
TRBV6-6,TRBJ1-1,ASSYSSQGEAF
TRBV5-6,TRBJ2-7,ASTPGLASYEQY